The T cell receptor (beta chain) described here comes from a study of cytomegalovirus exposure and HLA in healthy donors. The wider study: An early release of data contained roughly 86 million unique TCRs, which came from HLA-typed donors.

Amplification used 60 Vbeta primers and 13 Jbeta primers. Data came from immunoSEQ multiplex PCR; TCRdb stores just in-frame clones and leaves some out. In the table there are approximately 110,000 clones, more than 65% of which are singletons. CDR1 and CDR2 from the germline V gene are GTSNPN and SVGIG (reference sequence). This CDR3 comprises 13 residues. Trimming took off 0 bases at V and 9 bases at J, with 12 bases between the two ends. Study results and limitations: A likely sequencing artifact accounted for one observed cluster of highly shared sequence variants. Analysis was carried out at a later point, and it linked a missense DCLRE1C variant to TCR beta V- and J-gene trimming. Exclusion as indistinguishable affected some V segments, including TRBV6-2 and TRBV6-3.

This clone occurred a few times. The antigen is not known. V is TRBV30 and J is TRBJ1-5, with a possible D match to TRBD1 (6 bases). This TCR was recovered from a woman in her 30s in good health and CMV-seronegative. The sample comprised PBMCs. The CDR3 protein is CAWSVYKGGPQHF. For the CDR3, the DNA is TGTGCCTGGAGTGTTTATAAAGGGGGGCCCCAGCATTTT.